This T cell receptor (beta chain) appears in the sequencing data of a study of T-cell reconstitution after alpha-beta-depleted transplantation in children. Preparation of the TCRbeta library used unique molecular identifiers. TCRdb re-called the PCR reads with MiXCR, one entry per CDR3 protein. This table has hundreds of thousands of distinct CDR3 sequences, around 13% appearing once. Germline-derived CDR1 and CDR2 are DFQATT and SNEGSKA (reference sequence). The V and J ends lost 5 bases and 3 bases, in that order; junction bases with no gene match: 6. The CDR3 has 16 residues. About this clonotype: Its antigen is unidentified.

Study outcomes and limitations: Several hundred graft clones that had expanded were reportedly the source of alpha-beta T cells about two months after transplant. TCRbeta diversity was high at day 60 in some patients (a result of surviving recipient T cells and thymic progenitors). At the one-year point after transplant, T-cell counts and TCRbeta diversity were found to come mostly from T cells that had been newly produced.

The TCR comes from a girl aged 2 to 9 with congenital amegakaryocytic thrombocytopenia, due to receive a stem cell transplant. The material was PBMCs, obtained before TCRalphabeta/CD19-depleted stem cell transplant. V and J are TRBV20-1 and TRBJ2-1; 14 nucleotides line up with TRBD2. CDR3 coding DNA: TGCAGTGCTCCCCGGACTAGCGGGAGGCTCTACAATGAGCAGTTCTTC. It translates to CSAPRTSGRLYNEQFF.